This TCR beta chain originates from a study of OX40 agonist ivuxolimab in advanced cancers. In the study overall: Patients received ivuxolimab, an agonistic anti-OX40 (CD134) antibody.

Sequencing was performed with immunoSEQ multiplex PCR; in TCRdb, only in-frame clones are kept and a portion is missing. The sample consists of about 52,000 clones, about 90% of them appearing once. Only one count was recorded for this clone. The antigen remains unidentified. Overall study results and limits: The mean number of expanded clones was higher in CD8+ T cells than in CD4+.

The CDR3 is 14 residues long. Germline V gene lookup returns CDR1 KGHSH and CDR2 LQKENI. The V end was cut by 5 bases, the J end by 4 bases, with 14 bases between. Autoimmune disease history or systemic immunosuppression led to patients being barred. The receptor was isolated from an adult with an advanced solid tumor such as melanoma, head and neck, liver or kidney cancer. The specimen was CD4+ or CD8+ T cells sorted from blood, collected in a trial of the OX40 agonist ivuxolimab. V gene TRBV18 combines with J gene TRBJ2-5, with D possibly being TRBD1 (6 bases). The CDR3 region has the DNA TGTGCCAGCTCAGCAACAGGGATGGGAGAGACCCAGTACTTC. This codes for CASSATGMGETQYF.